This TCR beta chain appears in the sequencing data of a study of CD8+CD57+ T cells in acquired aplastic anemia. Study summary: Roughly 3.1 ug was the average amount of DNA from sorted CD4+ and CD8+ cells. An average of about 11 million reads for CD4+ cells was obtained from healthy donors. Study conclusions and caveats: Patients and controls were found to share more than 25 CD8+ CDR3 sequences. CD8+ Simpson's diversity did not differ significantly between patients and controls.

Worth noting for this clonotype: Its antigen remains unknown.

Germline lookup yields CDR1 SGHTA and CDR2 FQGTGA. The CDR3 runs 14 residues. V was clipped by 4 bases and J by 1 base, with 8 bases between them. TCR beta VDJ and CDR3 profiles were obtained from a genomic DNA template. TCRdb fed the reads into MiXCR, producing one record per CDR3 protein. The data contain tens of thousands of distinct CDR3 sequences, approximately 71% of them singletons. This clonotype was sampled from a human donor in good health, serving as a control. The chain has TRBV7-3 and TRBJ2-1; weak D call: TRBD1 (6 bases). Sequencing input: sorted CD4+, CD8+, or CD8+CD57+ T cells (not recorded which) from PBMCs. CDR3 sequence reads: CASSSGQSYNEQFF. Written as DNA, the CDR3 is TGTGCCAGCAGCTCTGGACAGTCCTACAATGAGCAGTTCTTC.